Below, 16 T cell receptor beta chains from the same sample are listed, as sequenced in a study of lymphopenia after photon versus proton radiotherapy. Only in-frame clones appear in the TCRdb table, and some are missing; sequencing was by immunoSEQ multiplex PCR. The profile shows more than 45,000 clones, around 84% of them singletons. Sequenced here: peripheral blood, sampled from a patient treated with proton-based radiotherapy. All receptors derive from a man in his sixties with pancreatic cancer.

The gene calls are TRBV7-8 and TRBJ2-7; D is uncertain. Trimming took 1 base from V and 5 from J, leaving 18 bases between them. CDR3 length equals 16 residues. Germline V lookup: CDR1 SGHVS, CDR2 FQNEAQ. CDR3 amino acids: CASSLGVLKANHEQYF. The CDR3 nucleotides read TGTGCCAGCAGCTTAGGAGTTCTTAAGGCAAACCACGAGCAGTACTTC.

This clone was recorded only once. The V call is TRBV7-3, the J call TRBJ2-5; D is unclear. Trimming removed 5 bases at V and 4 bases at J, with 11 bases between. The length of the CDR3 is 13 residues. CDR1 and CDR2 (germline): SGHTA, FQGTGA. The CDR3 region is CASSAGFGETQYF. CDR3 bases: TGTGCCAGCAGCGCAGGTTTCGGAGAGACCCAGTACTTC.

The rearrangement uses TRBV18 and TRBJ1-3; D call uncertain. The germline V and J ends were trimmed by 4 bases and 3 bases, with 10 bases remaining between them. The V gene's germline CDR1 is KGHSH and CDR2 LQKENI. The CDR3 totals 14 residues. CDR3 nucleotides: TGTGCCAGCTCACTGAAGGGAGGTGGAAACACCATATATTTT. Its protein product is CASSLKGGGNTIYF. Full variable domain (remainder filled in from reference TRBV18 and TRBJ1-3): NAGVMQNPRHLVRRRGQEARLRCSPMKGHSHVYWYRQLPEEGLKFMVYLQKENIIDESGMPKERFSAEFPKEGPSILRIQQVVRGDSAAYFCASSLKGGGNTIYFGEGSWLTVV.

The gene calls are TRBV5-1 and TRBJ1-4, with a possible D match to TRBD1 (5 bases). Trimming cost V 0 bases and J 8 bases, with 20 bases left between them. The CDR3 consists of 17 residues. Germline V lookup: CDR1 SGHRS, CDR2 YFSETQ. CDR3: CASSLGTSGTAAEKLFF. DNA for the CDR3: TGCGCCAGCAGCTTGGGCACCTCGGGGACCGCAGCCGAAAAACTGTTTTTT.

Turning to this clone: Other DNA sequences within the sample encode an identical CDR3. The chain recombines TRBV2 with TRBJ2-1; perhaps TRBD2 as D (6 bases). The CDR3 loop spans 15 amino acids. The germline CDR1 and CDR2 sequences are SNHLY and FYNNEI. V lost 0 bases, J lost 0 bases, and 6 bases lay in between. The CDR3 loop reads CASSEAGSSYNEQFF. As DNA, the CDR3 is TGTGCCAGCAGTGAAGCCGGGAGCTCCTACAATGAGCAGTTCTTC.

V usage is TRBV27 and J usage is TRBJ2-2, with 9 bases fitting TRBD1. CDR1 MNHEY and CDR2 SMNVEV come from the germline V gene (reference sequence). This CDR3 comprises 17 residues. V shed 4 bases, J shed 6 bases, and the junction held 12 bases outside the gene matches. Written as DNA, the CDR3 is TGTGCCAGCAGTTCGCTAGGACAGGGGTTTTCTGCCGGGGAGCTGTTTTTT. As protein: CASSSLGQGFSAGELFF.

This chain connects TRBV5-1 to TRBJ2-7, with a weak D call TRBD1 (6 bases). Per the germline V gene, CDR1 is SGHRS and CDR2 is YFSETQ. This CDR3 region has 13 residues. V was clipped by 3 bases and J by 1 base, with 8 bases between them. CDR3 residues: CASSYDRSYEQYF. Here the CDR3 DNA reads TGCGCCAGCAGCTACGACAGGTCCTACGAGCAGTACTTC.

This clone showed up just a few times. The J gene is TRBJ2-5, the V gene TRBV10-3; TRBD2 matches at 12 bases. The CDR3 length is 17 residues. The junction had 8 bases not matched to a gene; V was cut back by 1 base and J by 5 bases. Germline CDR1 and CDR2: ENHRY and SYGVKD. CDR3 region: CAISEWTSGTLGETQYF. The DNA of the CDR3 is TGTGCCATCAGTGAGTGGACTAGCGGGACCCTTGGGGAGACCCAGTACTTC.

The chain employs TRBV7-9 and TRBJ2-2; 9 positions match TRBD2. The CDR3 covers 15 residues. Germline lookup yields CDR1 SEHNR and CDR2 FQNEAQ (reference sequence). J gave up 10 bases and V 0 bases, and 6 bases lay outside the gene matches. CDR3: CASSLAGGLAVELFF. The DNA of the CDR3 is TGTGCCAGCAGCTTAGCGGGGGGACTAGCCGTGGAGCTGTTTTTT.

The chain joins TRBV5-1 to TRBJ1-5; maybe TRBD1 (6 bases). The ends were cut back, 0 bases at V and 4 bases at J, with 11 bases in the middle. This CDR3 is 15 amino acids long. Per the germline V gene, CDR1 is SGHRS and CDR2 is YFSETQ. The CDR3 nucleotides are TGCGCCAGCAGCTTGGACAGGGTCGTTAATCAGCCCCAGCATTTT. It is translated as CASSLDRVVNQPQHF. Full variable domain (rest looked up from reference TRBV5-1 and TRBJ1-5): KAGVTQTPRYLIKTRGQQVTLSCSPISGHRSVSWYQQTPGQGLQFLFEYFSETQRNKGNFPGRFSGRQFSNSRSEMNVSTLELGDSALYLCASSLDRVVNQPQHFGDGTRLSIL.

This chain connects TRBV2 to TRBJ2-6, with 7 positions matching TRBD1. Trimming removed 7 bases from V and 0 bases from J; junction bases left unmatched: 12. The germline V gene encodes CDR1 SNHLY and CDR2 FYNNEI. The CDR3 is made up of 18 amino acids. The CDR3 loop reads CASKFTRAGGSGANVLTF. The CDR3 bases are TGTGCCAGCAAATTCACACGGGCAGGGGGCTCTGGGGCCAACGTCCTGACTTTC.

In nucleotides, the CDR3 is TGTGCCAGCACCACAGCGACAGGGCGCAATCAGCCCCAGCATTTT. This gives the protein CASTTATGRNQPQHF. The chain couples TRBV2 to TRBJ1-5, with 7 bases lining up with TRBD1. The CDR3 runs to 15 residues. In germline, CDR1 is SNHLY, CDR2 FYNNEI. V was pared by 7 bases and J by 2 bases, with 8 bases of the junction left unmatched.

This clone was seen a handful of times. The J gene is TRBJ1-1, the V gene TRBV5-1; D gene ambiguous. This CDR3 region has 13 residues. CDR1 and CDR2 from the germline V gene are SGHRS and YFSETQ. Trimming took 5 bases from V and 4 from J, leaving 12 bases between them. The chain's CDR3 is CASRSSGVTEAFF. The CDR3 DNA reads as TGCGCCAGCAGGTCCAGCGGGGTCACTGAAGCTTTCTTT.

V gene TRBV7-2 combines with J gene TRBJ2-1; maybe TRBD1 (5 bases). V was cut by 5 bases and J by 2 bases, with 16 bases left in between. This CDR3 region has 16 residues. The V gene's germline CDR1 is SGHTA and CDR2 FQGNSA. CDR3 in amino acids: CASSPEGAVPYNEQFF. DNA for the CDR3: TGTGCCAGCAGCCCGGAAGGGGCAGTTCCCTACAATGAGCAGTTCTTC.

J is TRBJ2-1 and V is TRBV30; unclear D gene. V was clipped by 8 bases and J by 0 bases, with 8 bases between them. Per germline, CDR1 GTSNPN and CDR2 SVGIG (reference sequence). The CDR3 totals 12 residues. The CDR3: CALAASYNEQFF. In nucleotides, the CDR3 is TGTGCCCTGGCGGCCTCCTACAATGAGCAGTTCTTC.

Comments on this clone: At one end, the junction sequence differs from germline, possibly due to a read error. The CDR3 DNA is TGTGCTAGCAGCTTAGCGGGGACAGATCAGCAGTTCTTC. This translates into CASSLAGTDQQFF. V gene TRBV7-7 combines with J gene TRBJ2-1; the D gene is possibly TRBD2 (8 bases). The CDR3 loop spans 13 amino acids. CDR1 and CDR2 from the germline V gene are SSHAT and FNYEAQ (reference sequence).